A selection of T cell receptor beta chains follows, all from one sample in a study of STAT5B mutations in CD4+ large granular lymphocyte leukemia. Using immunoSEQ multiplex PCR, the repertoire was profiled, and TCRdb retains in-frame clones only, with some absent. The sample lists about 22,000 clones, roughly 79% occurring once. Material: CD4+ T cells from blood buffy coats. The source of these receptors is a human donor in good health. Both conserved end residues are part of each CDR3.

TRBV20-1,CSAIRGDRRYF
TRBV10-2,CASYAFTGSGEQYF
TRBV5-6,CASSSWGGGNQPQHF
TRBV4-1,CASSLGTSGGAGVETQYF
TRBV7-2,CASSLGGTDTQYF
TRBV6-6,CASSYSPAGEDTEAFF
TRBV5-6,CASSVLAGAITDTQYF
TRBV7-8,CASSSRGTAYNEQFF
TRBV6-5,CASSSDWSSYNEQFF
TRBV7-3,CASSLFGGKTGELFF
TRBV7-2,CASSLYRQETQYF